Each of the 10 T cell receptor beta chains below was sequenced from the same sample in a study of blood T cell repertoires in COVID-19. Only in-frame clones appear in the TCRdb table, and some are missing; sequencing was by immunoSEQ multiplex PCR. The top ten hold 5.5% to 6.5% of the sample, which has hundreds of thousands of clones, around 86% seen once. Sequenced: peripheral blood. Source of these receptors: a man aged 60 to 69 who had recovered from COVID-19.

This chain uses TRBV3-1 (or the pseudogene TRBV3-2) with TRBJ1-2; TRBD1 might be the D (5 bases). Trimming removed 0 bases at V and 1 base at J, with 15 bases between. The V gene's germline CDR1 is LGHDT and CDR2 YNNKEL (reference sequence). The CDR3 is 17 amino acids. The CDR3 loop reads CASSQDLRTPNNYGYTF. The CDR3 region has the DNA TGTGCCAGCAGCCAAGATCTAAGGACACCCAATAACTATGGCTACACCTTC.

V is TRBV29-1 and J is TRBJ2-4; tentative D call: TRBD2 (6 bases). This CDR3 spans 13 amino acids. The V gene lost 6 bases and the J gene lost 7 bases, with 16 bases spanning the gap. Germline V lookup: CDR1 SQVTM, CDR2 ANQGSEA. In DNA form, the CDR3 reads TGCAGCGTGGACGTGGGGGGTGGGAACATTCAGTACTTC. Its protein is CSVDVGGGNIQYF.

Notes on this clone: The sample holds other DNA sequences that translate to the same CDR3. The chain recombines TRBV5-1 with TRBJ2-2; 14 nucleotides match TRBD2. CDR3 length: 15 amino acids. Losses at the gene ends were 5 bases for V and 4 bases for J; bases not matched to a gene: 1. CDR1 is SGHRS and CDR2 is YFSETQ in the germline V gene. CDR3 in amino acids: CASSGLAGGTGELFF. For the CDR3, the DNA is TGCGCCAGCAGTGGACTAGCGGGGGGCACCGGGGAGCTGTTTTTT.

The genes are TRBV19 and TRBJ2-1; 9 bases line up with TRBD1. The CDR3 spans 16 residues. Germline lookup yields CDR1 LNHDA and CDR2 SQIVND (reference sequence). The trim removed 5 bases at V and 4 bases at J, leaving 9 bases unmatched. The CDR3 DNA reads TGTGCCAGTAGTCCCCTCCTGGGACAGGGTTACAATGAGCAGTTCTTC. Translation: CASSPLLGQGYNEQFF.

V is TRBV6-5 and J is TRBJ2-3, with TRBD1 as a possible D gene (5 bases). With 0 bases removed from V and 2 bases from J, the gap between germline ends came to 12 bases. Germline V gives CDR1 MNHEY, CDR2 SVGAGI. The length of the CDR3 is 16 residues. CDR3 amino acids: CASSYSLRAPTDTQYF. The CDR3 DNA follows: TGTGCCAGCAGTTACTCCCTCAGGGCACCCACAGATACGCAGTATTTT.

The rearrangement joins TRBV19 to TRBJ1-3, with D uncertain. Germline values: CDR1 LNHDA, CDR2 SQIVND (reference sequence). The CDR3 sequence is 14 residues long. The V and J ends lost 3 bases and 4 bases respectively, with 10 bases between them. CDR3 protein: CASSIGAAGNTIYF. CDR3 sequence (DNA): TGTGCCAGTAGTATCGGAGCAGCAGGAAACACCATATATTTT.

This chain connects TRBV5-5 to TRBJ1-5; D is unresolved. The CDR3 covers 14 residues. CDR1 SGHKS and CDR2 YYEKEE come from the germline V gene (reference sequence). The V end was cut by 4 bases, the J end by 9 bases, with 17 bases between. CDR3 coding DNA: TGTGCCAGCAGCCCCACAGTACTTGTGGGGCCCCAGCATTTT. Translated, it gives CASSPTVLVGPQHF.

This clone was observed a single time. The J gene is TRBJ1-2, the V gene TRBV7-2; weak D call: TRBD1 (6 bases). The length of the CDR3 is 15 residues. Germline V lookup: CDR1 SGHTA, CDR2 FQGNSA. V lost 5 bases to trimming and J lost 4 bases, with 17 bases between them. The CDR3 sequence: CASSIYQGLGYGYTF. Written as DNA, the CDR3 is TGTGCCAGCAGCATCTACCAGGGGCTCGGCTATGGCTACACCTTC. The variable domain in full, with the rest retrieved from reference TRBV7-2 and TRBJ1-2, is GAGVSQSPSNKVTEKGKDVELRCDPISGHTALYWYRQSLGQGLEFLIYFQGNSAPDKSGLPSDRFSAERTGGSVSTLTIQRTQQEDSAVYLCASSIYQGLGYGYTFGSGTRLTVV.

V and J are TRBV3-1 (or the pseudogene TRBV3-2) and TRBJ2-3, with TRBD2 matching 9 bases. The CDR3 is made up of 17 amino acids. With 4 bases clipped from V and 2 bases from J, the junction kept 10 bases outside the gene matches. CDR1 and CDR2 from the germline V gene are LGHDT and YNNKEL (reference sequence). CDR3 sequence reads: CASSLLVQRGVTDTQYF. The CDR3 DNA sequence: TGTGCCAGCAGCCTTCTTGTTCAGCGGGGGGTCACAGATACGCAGTATTTT.

The V call is TRBV5-1, the J call TRBJ1-6; D is unresolved. This CDR3 has 13 residues. The V gene's germline CDR1 is SGHRS and CDR2 YFSETQ. With 0 bases removed from V and 9 bases from J, the gap between germline ends came to 7 bases. This chain's CDR3 is CASSLVGSSPLHF. CDR3 coding DNA: TGCGCCAGCAGCTTGGTAGGGAGTTCACCCCTCCACTTT.